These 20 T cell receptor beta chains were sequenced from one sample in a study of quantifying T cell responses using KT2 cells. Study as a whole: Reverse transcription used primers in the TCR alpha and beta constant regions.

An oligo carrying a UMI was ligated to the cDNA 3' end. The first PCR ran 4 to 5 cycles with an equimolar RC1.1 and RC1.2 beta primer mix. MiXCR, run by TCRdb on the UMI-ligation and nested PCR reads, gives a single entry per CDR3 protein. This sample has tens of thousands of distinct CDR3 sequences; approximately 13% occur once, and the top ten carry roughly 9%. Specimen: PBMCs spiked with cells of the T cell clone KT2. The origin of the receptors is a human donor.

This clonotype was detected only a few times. DNA of the CDR3: TGCAGTGCCCACGGATACAATGAGCAGTTCTTC. Translating gives CSAHGYNEQFF. The V gene is TRBV20-1, the J gene TRBJ2-1; D remains unclear. The V end was cut by 6 bases, the J end by 4 bases, with 7 bases between. Per the germline V gene, CDR1 is DFQATT and CDR2 is SNEGSKA (reference sequence). This CDR3 comprises 11 residues.

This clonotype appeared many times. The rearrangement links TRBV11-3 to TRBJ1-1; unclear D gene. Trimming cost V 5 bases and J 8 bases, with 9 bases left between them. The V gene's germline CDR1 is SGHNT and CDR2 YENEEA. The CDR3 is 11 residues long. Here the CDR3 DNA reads TGTGCCAGCAGCACGTCCATCGAAGCTTTCTTT. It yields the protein CASSTSIEAFF. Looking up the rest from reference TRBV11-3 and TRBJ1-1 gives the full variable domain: EAGVVQSPRYKIIEKKQPVAFWCNPISGHNTLYWYLQNLGQGPELLIRYENEEAVDDSQLPKDRFSAERLKGVDSTLKIQPAELGDSAVYLCASSTSIEAFFGQGTRLTVV.

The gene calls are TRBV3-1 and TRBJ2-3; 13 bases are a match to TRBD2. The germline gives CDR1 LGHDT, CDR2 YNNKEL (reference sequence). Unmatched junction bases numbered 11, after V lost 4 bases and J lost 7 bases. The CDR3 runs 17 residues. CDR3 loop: CASSPSFGLAGENTQYF. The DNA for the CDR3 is TGTGCCAGCAGCCCATCATTTGGACTAGCGGGGGAGAATACGCAGTATTTT.

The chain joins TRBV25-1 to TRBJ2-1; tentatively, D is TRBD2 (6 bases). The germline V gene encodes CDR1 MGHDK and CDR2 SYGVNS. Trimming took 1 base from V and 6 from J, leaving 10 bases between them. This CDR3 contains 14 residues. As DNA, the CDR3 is TGTGCCAGCAGTGAATGGCGGAGGGGCAATGAGCAGTTCTTC. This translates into CASSEWRRGNEQFF.

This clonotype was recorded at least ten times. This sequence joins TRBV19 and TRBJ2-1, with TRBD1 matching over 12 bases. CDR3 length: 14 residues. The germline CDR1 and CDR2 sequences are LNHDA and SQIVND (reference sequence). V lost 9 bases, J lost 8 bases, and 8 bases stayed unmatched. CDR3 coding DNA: TGTGCCAGCACCGGGACAGGGGGCATTCATGAGCAGTTCTTC. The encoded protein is CASTGTGGIHEQFF.

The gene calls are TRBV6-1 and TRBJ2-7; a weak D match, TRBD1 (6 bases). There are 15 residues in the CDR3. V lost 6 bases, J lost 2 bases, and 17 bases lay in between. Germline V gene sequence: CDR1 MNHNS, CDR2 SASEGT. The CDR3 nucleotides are TGTGCCAGCAGGCGGTCTCAGGGGTCTCCCTACGAGCAGTACTTC. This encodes CASRRSQGSPYEQYF.

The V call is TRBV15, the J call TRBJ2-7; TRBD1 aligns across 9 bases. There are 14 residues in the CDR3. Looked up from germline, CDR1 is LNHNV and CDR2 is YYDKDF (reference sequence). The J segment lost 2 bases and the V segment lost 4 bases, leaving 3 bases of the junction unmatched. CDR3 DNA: TGTGCCACCAGCATCCGGACAGGGGCCTACGAGCAGTACTTC. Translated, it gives CATSIRTGAYEQYF.

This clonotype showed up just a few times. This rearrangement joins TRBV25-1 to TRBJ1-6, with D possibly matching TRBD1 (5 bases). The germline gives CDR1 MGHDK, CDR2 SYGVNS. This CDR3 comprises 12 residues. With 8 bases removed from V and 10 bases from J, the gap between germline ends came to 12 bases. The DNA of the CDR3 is TGTGCCAGCTCTAAATGGGGCTCACCCCTCCACTTT. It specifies CASSKWGSPLHF.

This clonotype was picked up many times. CDR3 loop: CASRVREDTEAFF. CDR3 in DNA: TGTGCCAGCAGGGTCCGGGAGGACACTGAAGCTTTCTTT. The V gene is TRBV2, the J gene TRBJ1-1; no reliable D call. This CDR3 has 13 residues. CDR1 and CDR2 (germline): SNHLY, FYNNEI. Trimming removed 6 bases at V and 3 bases at J, with 11 bases between.

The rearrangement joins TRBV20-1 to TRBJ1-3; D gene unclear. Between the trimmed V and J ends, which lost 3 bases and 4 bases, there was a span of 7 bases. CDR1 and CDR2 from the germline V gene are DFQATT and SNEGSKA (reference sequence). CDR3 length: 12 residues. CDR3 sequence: CSASGTGNTIYF. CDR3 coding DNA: TGCAGTGCTAGTGGTACAGGAAACACCATATATTTT.

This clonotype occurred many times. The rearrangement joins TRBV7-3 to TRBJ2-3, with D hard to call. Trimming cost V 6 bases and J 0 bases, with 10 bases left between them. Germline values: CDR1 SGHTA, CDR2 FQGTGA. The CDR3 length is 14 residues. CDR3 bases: TGTGCCAGCAGTCCGACACAAAGCACAGATACGCAGTATTTT. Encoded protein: CASSPTQSTDTQYF.

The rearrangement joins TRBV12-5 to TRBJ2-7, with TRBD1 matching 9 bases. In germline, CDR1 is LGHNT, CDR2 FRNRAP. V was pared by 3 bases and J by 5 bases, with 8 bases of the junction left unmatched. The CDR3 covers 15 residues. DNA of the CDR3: TGTGCTAGTGGTTTCACCGGGACAGGGATTCACGAGCAGTACTTC. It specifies CASGFTGTGIHEQYF.

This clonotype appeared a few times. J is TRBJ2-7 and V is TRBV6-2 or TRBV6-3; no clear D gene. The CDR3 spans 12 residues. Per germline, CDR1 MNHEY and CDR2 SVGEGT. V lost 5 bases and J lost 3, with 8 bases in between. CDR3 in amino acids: CASSTRVYEQYF. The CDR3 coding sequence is TGTGCCAGCAGTACCCGGGTCTACGAGCAGTACTTC.

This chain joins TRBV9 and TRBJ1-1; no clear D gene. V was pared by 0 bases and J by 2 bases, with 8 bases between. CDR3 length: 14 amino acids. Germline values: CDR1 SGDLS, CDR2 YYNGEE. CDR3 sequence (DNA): TGTGCCAGCAGCGTAGAGTCCGGTAACACTGAAGCTTTCTTT. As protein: CASSVESGNTEAFF.

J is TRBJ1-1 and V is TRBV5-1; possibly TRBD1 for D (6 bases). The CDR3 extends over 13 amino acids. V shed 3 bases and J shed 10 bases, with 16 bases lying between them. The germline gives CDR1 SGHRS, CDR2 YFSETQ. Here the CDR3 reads CASSSPGGSLAFF. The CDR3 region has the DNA TGCGCCAGCAGCTCGCCCGGGGGCAGTCTAGCTTTCTTT.

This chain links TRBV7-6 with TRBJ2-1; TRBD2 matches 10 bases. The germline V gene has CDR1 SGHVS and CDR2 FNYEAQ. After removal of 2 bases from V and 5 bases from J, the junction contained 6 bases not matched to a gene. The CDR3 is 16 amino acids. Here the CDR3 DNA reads TGTGCCAGCAGCTTAACTCGGCTAGCGGGAGACAATGAGCAGTTCTTC. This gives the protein CASSLTRLAGDNEQFF.

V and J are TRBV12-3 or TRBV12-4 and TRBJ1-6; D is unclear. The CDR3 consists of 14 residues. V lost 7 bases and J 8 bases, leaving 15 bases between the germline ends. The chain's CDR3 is CASKRPYNDSPLHF. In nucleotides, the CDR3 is TGTGCCAGCAAGCGGCCCTACAATGATTCACCCCTCCACTTT.

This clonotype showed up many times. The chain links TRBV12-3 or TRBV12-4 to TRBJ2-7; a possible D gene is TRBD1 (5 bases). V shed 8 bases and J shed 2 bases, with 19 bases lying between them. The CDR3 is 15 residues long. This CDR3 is CASARQSLNTYEQYF. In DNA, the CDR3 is TGTGCCAGCGCCAGACAGTCCCTTAATACCTACGAGCAGTACTTC.

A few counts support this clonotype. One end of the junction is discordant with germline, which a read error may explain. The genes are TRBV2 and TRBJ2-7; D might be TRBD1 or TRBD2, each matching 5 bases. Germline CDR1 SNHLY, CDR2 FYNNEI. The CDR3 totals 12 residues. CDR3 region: CASRGVFGGGGF. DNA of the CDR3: TGTGCCAGCAGGGGGGTTTTTGGCGGTGGTGGCTTC.

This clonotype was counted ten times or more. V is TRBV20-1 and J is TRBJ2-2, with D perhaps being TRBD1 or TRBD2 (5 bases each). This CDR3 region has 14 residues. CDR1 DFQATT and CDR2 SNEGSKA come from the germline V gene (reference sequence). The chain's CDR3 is CSCHDRDNTGELFF. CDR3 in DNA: TGCAGCTGCCATGATCGGGACAACACCGGGGAGCTGTTTTTT.